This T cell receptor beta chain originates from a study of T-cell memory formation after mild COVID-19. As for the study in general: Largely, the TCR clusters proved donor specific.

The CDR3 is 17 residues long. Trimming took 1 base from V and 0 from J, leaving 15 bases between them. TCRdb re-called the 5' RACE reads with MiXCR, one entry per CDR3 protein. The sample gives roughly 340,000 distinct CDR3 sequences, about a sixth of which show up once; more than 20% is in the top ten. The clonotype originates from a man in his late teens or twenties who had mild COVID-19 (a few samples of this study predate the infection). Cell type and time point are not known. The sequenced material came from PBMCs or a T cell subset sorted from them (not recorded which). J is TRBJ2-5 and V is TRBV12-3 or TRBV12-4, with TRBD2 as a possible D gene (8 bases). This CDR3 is CASSLGSGGQYQETQYF. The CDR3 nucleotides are TGTGCCAGCAGTTTAGGGAGCGGGGGACAGTACCAAGAGACCCAGTACTTC.